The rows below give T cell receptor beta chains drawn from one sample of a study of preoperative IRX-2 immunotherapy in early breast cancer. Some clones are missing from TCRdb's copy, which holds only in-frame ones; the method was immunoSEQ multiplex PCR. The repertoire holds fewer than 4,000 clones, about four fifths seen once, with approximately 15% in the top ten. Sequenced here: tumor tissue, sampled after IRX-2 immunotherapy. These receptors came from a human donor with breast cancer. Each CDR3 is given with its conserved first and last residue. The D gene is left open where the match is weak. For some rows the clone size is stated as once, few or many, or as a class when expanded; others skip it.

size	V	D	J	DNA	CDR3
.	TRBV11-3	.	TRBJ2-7	TGTGCCAGCAGCTGGACTAGTCATCGAGGGGGCGAGCAGTACTTC	CASSWTSHRGGEQYF
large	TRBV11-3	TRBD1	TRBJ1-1	TGTGCCAGCAGAACAGGGGGCCCGAACACTGAAGCTTTCTTT	CASRTGGPNTEAFF
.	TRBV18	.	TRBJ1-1	TGTGCCAGCTCTGACTCGGCGCAGGTTGAAGCTTTCTTT	CASSDSAQVEAFF
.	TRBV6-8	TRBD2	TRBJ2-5	TGTGCCAGCAGTTCACTAGCGGGAGAGGAGACCCAGTACTTC	CASSSLAGEETQYF
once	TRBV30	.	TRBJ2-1	TGTGCCTGGAGTCCCCTCAGCTCCTACAATGAGCAGTTCTTC	CAWSPLSSYNEQFF
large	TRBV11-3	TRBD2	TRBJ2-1	TGTGCCAGCAGCCAACCAGCGGGACCAACTTTGAGCTCCTACAATGAGCAGTTCTTC	CASSQPAGPTLSSYNEQFF
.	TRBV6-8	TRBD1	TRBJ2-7	TGTGCCAGCATGAACAGGGGCAAGAGCGAGCAGTACTTC	CASMNRGKSEQYF
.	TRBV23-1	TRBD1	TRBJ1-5	TGCGCCAGCAGCTTAATGGGACAGTCTCATCAGCCCCAGCATTTT	CASSLMGQSHQPQHF
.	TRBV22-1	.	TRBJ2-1	TGTGCCAGCAACCTCGTCCGTCCGGGGGAGGAGCAGTTCTTC	CASNLVRPGEEQFF
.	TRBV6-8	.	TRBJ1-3	TGTGCCAGCAGTTACAAGTCCGGAAACACCATATATTTT	CASSYKSGNTIYF
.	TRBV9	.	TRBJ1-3	TGTGCCAGCAGTGAAGGCAGACGTGGAAACACCATATATTTT	CASSEGRRGNTIYF
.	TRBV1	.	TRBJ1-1	TGCGCCAGCAAGAGCTGGGGGGGGAACACTGAAGCTTTCTTT	CASKSWGGNTEAFF
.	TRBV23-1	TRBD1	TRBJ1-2	TGCGCCAGCAGCTTAAGCTGGACAGGGGGCGCGTACACCTTC	CASSLSWTGGAYTF
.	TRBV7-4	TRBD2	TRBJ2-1	TGTGCCAGCAGCGCCGGACTAGCGGGAGGGCCTTGGGATGAGCAGTTCTTC	CASSAGLAGGPWDEQFF
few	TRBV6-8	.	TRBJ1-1	TGTGCCAGCGGCAGGGAAGTGAACACTGAAGCTTTCTTT	CASGREVNTEAFF